Sequencing of this T cell receptor beta chain was carried out in a study of OX40 agonist ivuxolimab in advanced cancers. Regarding the study in general: The costimulatory receptor OX40 (CD134) was targeted by ivuxolimab, a fully human IgG2 agonistic monoclonal antibody. Intravenous ivuxolimab was administered to patients every 2 weeks at six dose levels: 0.01, 0.1, 0.3, 1.5, 3 and 10 mg/kg. Prior anti-PD-1, anti-PD-L1 or anti-CTLA-4 therapy was permitted, and less than 45% of dose-escalation patients had received checkpoint inhibitors. The paper reports the monotherapy dose-escalation portion (N of about 47 patients) of the phase I ivuxolimab trial. Peripheral TCRbeta sequencing was intended to test whether TCR sequence diversity was altered and clonal T-cell expansion was caused by ivuxolimab. A male proportion of roughly 80% and a mean age of approximately 61 years, ranging from roughly 20 to 80, were recorded for the dose-escalation cohort. Partial responses occurred in three dose-escalation patients, of whom one had hepatocellular carcinoma and two had cutaneous melanoma. Among the approximately 50 dose-escalation patients, about 19 had hepatocellular carcinoma, approximately 15 melanoma, 9 renal cell carcinoma and 9 head and neck cancer.

In the case of this clone: Its antigen is still unknown. The input lacks base qualities; no much larger clone sits a single base away.

Summary of the overall study and its limitations: In the 0.1-3.0 mg/kg groups, partial responders were among the patients with the lowest normalized peripheral clonal expansion, particularly in CD8+ T cells. Low levels of normalized T-cell clonal expansion were also seen in some nonresponding patients. Antigen specificity was not determined for the clonally expanded peripheral T cells. On average, CD8+ T cells showed more expanded clones than CD4+ T cells after ivuxolimab. At doses from 0.1 to 3.0 mg/kg, clonal expansion was seen in both CD4+ and CD8+ blood T cells between baseline and week 6.

Patients with autoimmune disease history or receiving systemic immunosuppression were excluded from the trial. Peripheral blood for TCR sequencing was drawn from every dose cohort at baseline, at cycle 4 day 1 and at cycle 7 day 1. The samples were drawn from a first-in-human, open-label, multicenter phase I dose-escalation trial of ivuxolimab. The trial enrolled adults with locally advanced or metastatic head and neck squamous cell, hepatocellular, melanoma or renal cell carcinoma. Before TCR sequencing, CD4+ T cells and CD8+ T cells from peripheral blood were sorted into separate populations. CDR3 length: 15 amino acids, cysteine to phenylalanine. Left in the record is the CDR3 DNA by itself, 45 bases read in frame from the first base. The germline V gene provides CDR1 MDHEN and CDR2 SYDVKM. Germline trimming amounts to 6 bases on V and 5 bases on J, with 8 as the count of junction bases outside the gene matches.

To sequence the TCRbeta CDR3 region, genomic DNA was isolated from the sorted cells. TCRbeta CDR3 regions were sequenced using the immunoSEQ Assay. TCRdb stores this immuneACCESS table with in-frame sequences only. Part of the clones is absent; in the studies checked, under half of the shortfall reflects unresolved V genes, and no reason is known for the rest. The table for this sample lists 50,000 to 65,000 clones; around 90% of them were counted only once. The biggest ten clones account for around a quarter of the sample. This sample comprised CD4+ or CD8+ T cells sorted from blood, obtained in a trial of the OX40 agonist ivuxolimab. The chain uses TRBV28 and TRBJ2-2, with 8 bases matching TRBD2. The receptor was derived from an adult with an advanced solid tumor such as melanoma, head and neck, liver or kidney cancer. At the DNA level, the sequence is TGTGCCAGCAGGGCGGCGGCGGGAGGAACCGGGGAGCTGTTTTTT. This sequence encodes CASRAAAGGTGELFF.